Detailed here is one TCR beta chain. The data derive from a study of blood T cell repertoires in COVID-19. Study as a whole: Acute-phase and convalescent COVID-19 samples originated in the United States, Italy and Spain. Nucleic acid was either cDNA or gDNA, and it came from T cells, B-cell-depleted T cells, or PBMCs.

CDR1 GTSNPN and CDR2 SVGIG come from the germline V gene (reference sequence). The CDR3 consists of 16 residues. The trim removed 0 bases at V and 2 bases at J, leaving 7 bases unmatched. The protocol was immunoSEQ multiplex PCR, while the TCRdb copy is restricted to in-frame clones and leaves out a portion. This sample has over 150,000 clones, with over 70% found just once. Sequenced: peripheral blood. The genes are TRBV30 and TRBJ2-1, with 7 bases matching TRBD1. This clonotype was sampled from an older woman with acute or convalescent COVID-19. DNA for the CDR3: TGTGCCTGGAGTGTATCCAGAGGGACAGCCTACAATGAGCAGTTCTTC. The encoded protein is CAWSVSRGTAYNEQFF. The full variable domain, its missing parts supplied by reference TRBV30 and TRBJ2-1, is SQTIHQWPATLVQPVGSPLSLECTVEGTSNPNLYWYRQAAGRGLQLLFYSVGIGQISSEVPQNLSASRPQDRQFILSSKKLLLSDSGFYLCAWSVSRGTAYNEQFFGPGTRLTVL.